A selection of T cell receptor beta chains follows, all from one sample in a study of regulatory T cells in long-lasting Graves disease. TCRdb called the multiplex PCR reads again in MiXCR, with one record for every CDR3 protein. Here the sample spans roughly 490,000 distinct CDR3 sequences, around a fifth being singletons. Sequencing used peripheral blood mononuclear cells (PBMCs), obtained when the disease was refractory, from a patient treated with antithyroid drugs. The origin of the receptors is a female donor with Graves disease. CDR3s include the opening cysteine and the closing phenylalanine or tryptophan.

v_gene	j_gene	CDR3aa
TRBV5-6	TRBJ2-5	CASSPREGAGGETQYF
TRBV7-2	TRBJ2-3	CASSLRVSSGGTDTQYF
TRBV6-1	TRBJ1-1	CASNPAWNTEAFF
TRBV6-1	TRBJ2-2	CASSALGWPGSGGELFF
TRBV3-1	TRBJ2-1	CASSQEAGYNEQFF
TRBV30	TRBJ1-1	CACRDTNTEAFF
TRBV14	TRBJ1-1	CASSRSKDTEAFF
TRBV27	TRBJ1-4	CASTGAREGGKLFF
TRBV7-2	TRBJ1-3	CASSQDRAGNTIYF
TRBV12-3/TRBV12-4	TRBJ2-2	CASRHTGTSRMTGELFF
TRBV7-9	TRBJ1-5	CASSSGGPNQPQHF
TRBV2	TRBJ2-5	CASSRLEETQYF
TRBV2	TRBJ2-7	CASRPGTEIYEQYF
TRBV12-3/TRBV12-4	TRBJ1-4	CASSEDSYNEKLFF
TRBV15	TRBJ2-7	CATSGEGVGRNEQYF
TRBV4-2	TRBJ2-7	CASSGDRDSYEQYF
TRBV19	TRBJ1-6	CASSTGQGLSPLHF
TRBV6-1	TRBJ1-5	CASNPRDTYSNQPQHF
TRBV15	TRBJ1-4	CATKGRLSEKLFF
TRBV6-2/TRBV6-3	TRBJ1-5	CASSDRALSNQPQHF
TRBV19	TRBJ1-5	CASSKSGDQPQHF
TRBV20-1	TRBJ2-5	CSAQLTSGSLGETQYF
TRBV5-4	TRBJ1-1	CASSPPDRNTEAFF
TRBV7-6	TRBJ1-1	CASSPTGPNTEAFF
TRBV7-2	TRBJ2-5	CASSLSAGVQETQYF
TRBV6-1	TRBJ1-2	CASTKGGDGYTF
TRBV20-1	TRBJ2-1	CSAPEPRRAGSYNEQFF
TRBV2	TRBJ1-1	CASSVSPNTEAFF
TRBV4-3	TRBJ2-7	CASSQDVAGRRYEQYF
TRBV6-1	TRBJ1-6	CASSGGGPPSPLHF
TRBV19	TRBJ2-2	CASSMTHTSVGELFF
TRBV24-1	TRBJ2-3	CATSDFGGTQTDTQYF
TRBV20-1	TRBJ2-5	CSLETQYF
TRBV9	TRBJ2-5	CASSPRDSSGETQYF
TRBV28	TRBJ1-2	CASLDRATTNYGYTF